Listed below are T cell receptor beta chains from one sample, sequenced in a study of control samples from healthy donors and cancer patients. Repertoires were generated with immunoSEQ multiplex PCR, while TCRdb's copy carries only in-frame clones and drops some. This sample carries approximately 170,000 clones, 90% of them seen once, and the ten largest clones take around 1.5%. Material for sequencing was blood. The receptors derive from a woman aged 45-60 years in good health. Each CDR3 is given with its conserved first and last residue. The D gene is left open where the match is weak.

D gene	V gene	J gene	CDR3 protein
TRBD2	TRBV7-2	TRBJ2-3	CASSRDSGSRDTQYF
NA	TRBV4-2	TRBJ2-5	CASSQDPTEETQYF
NA	TRBV28	TRBJ2-2	CASSLRTGELFF
NA	TRBV3-1/TRBV3-2	TRBJ1-2	CASSQEPRSYGYTF
TRBD1	TRBV10-3	TRBJ1-3	CAISENRGENTIYF
NA	TRBV2	TRBJ1-1	CASSDLQERTEAFF
TRBD2	TRBV9	TRBJ2-3	CASSAYPSSGGTDTQYF
NA	TRBV2	TRBJ1-1	CASSESPVNTEAFF
NA	TRBV7-3	TRBJ1-4	CASSLTRGSRINEKLFF
NA	TRBV28	TRBJ2-3	CASSKRQGGADTQYF
TRBD1	TRBV7-9	TRBJ1-4	CASSNMGQGGEKLFF
TRBD2	TRBV23-1	TRBJ2-1	CASSLGTSGGSSYNEQFF
NA	TRBV6-5	TRBJ1-1	CASSSPGVVTEAFF
TRBD2	TRBV5-1	TRBJ2-1	CASGRGGTSGIDEQFF
NA	TRBV6-5	TRBJ2-3	CASSSTLVPQYF
TRBD1	TRBV19	TRBJ1-2	CASLDRGSSGYGYTF
NA	TRBV9	TRBJ2-5	CASSVDAGGMGETQYF
NA	TRBV5-1	TRBJ2-1	CASSWGGGPTKYNEQFF
TRBD2	TRBV27	TRBJ2-1	CASSFFVAGEQFF
NA	TRBV4-2	TRBJ2-3	CASSQPPADTQYF
NA	TRBV9	TRBJ1-3	CASSRIGTGNTIYF
NA	TRBV5-5	TRBJ2-1	CASSLAGRSSYNEQFF
TRBD1	TRBV4-2	TRBJ1-2	CASSSGTGSDYGYTF